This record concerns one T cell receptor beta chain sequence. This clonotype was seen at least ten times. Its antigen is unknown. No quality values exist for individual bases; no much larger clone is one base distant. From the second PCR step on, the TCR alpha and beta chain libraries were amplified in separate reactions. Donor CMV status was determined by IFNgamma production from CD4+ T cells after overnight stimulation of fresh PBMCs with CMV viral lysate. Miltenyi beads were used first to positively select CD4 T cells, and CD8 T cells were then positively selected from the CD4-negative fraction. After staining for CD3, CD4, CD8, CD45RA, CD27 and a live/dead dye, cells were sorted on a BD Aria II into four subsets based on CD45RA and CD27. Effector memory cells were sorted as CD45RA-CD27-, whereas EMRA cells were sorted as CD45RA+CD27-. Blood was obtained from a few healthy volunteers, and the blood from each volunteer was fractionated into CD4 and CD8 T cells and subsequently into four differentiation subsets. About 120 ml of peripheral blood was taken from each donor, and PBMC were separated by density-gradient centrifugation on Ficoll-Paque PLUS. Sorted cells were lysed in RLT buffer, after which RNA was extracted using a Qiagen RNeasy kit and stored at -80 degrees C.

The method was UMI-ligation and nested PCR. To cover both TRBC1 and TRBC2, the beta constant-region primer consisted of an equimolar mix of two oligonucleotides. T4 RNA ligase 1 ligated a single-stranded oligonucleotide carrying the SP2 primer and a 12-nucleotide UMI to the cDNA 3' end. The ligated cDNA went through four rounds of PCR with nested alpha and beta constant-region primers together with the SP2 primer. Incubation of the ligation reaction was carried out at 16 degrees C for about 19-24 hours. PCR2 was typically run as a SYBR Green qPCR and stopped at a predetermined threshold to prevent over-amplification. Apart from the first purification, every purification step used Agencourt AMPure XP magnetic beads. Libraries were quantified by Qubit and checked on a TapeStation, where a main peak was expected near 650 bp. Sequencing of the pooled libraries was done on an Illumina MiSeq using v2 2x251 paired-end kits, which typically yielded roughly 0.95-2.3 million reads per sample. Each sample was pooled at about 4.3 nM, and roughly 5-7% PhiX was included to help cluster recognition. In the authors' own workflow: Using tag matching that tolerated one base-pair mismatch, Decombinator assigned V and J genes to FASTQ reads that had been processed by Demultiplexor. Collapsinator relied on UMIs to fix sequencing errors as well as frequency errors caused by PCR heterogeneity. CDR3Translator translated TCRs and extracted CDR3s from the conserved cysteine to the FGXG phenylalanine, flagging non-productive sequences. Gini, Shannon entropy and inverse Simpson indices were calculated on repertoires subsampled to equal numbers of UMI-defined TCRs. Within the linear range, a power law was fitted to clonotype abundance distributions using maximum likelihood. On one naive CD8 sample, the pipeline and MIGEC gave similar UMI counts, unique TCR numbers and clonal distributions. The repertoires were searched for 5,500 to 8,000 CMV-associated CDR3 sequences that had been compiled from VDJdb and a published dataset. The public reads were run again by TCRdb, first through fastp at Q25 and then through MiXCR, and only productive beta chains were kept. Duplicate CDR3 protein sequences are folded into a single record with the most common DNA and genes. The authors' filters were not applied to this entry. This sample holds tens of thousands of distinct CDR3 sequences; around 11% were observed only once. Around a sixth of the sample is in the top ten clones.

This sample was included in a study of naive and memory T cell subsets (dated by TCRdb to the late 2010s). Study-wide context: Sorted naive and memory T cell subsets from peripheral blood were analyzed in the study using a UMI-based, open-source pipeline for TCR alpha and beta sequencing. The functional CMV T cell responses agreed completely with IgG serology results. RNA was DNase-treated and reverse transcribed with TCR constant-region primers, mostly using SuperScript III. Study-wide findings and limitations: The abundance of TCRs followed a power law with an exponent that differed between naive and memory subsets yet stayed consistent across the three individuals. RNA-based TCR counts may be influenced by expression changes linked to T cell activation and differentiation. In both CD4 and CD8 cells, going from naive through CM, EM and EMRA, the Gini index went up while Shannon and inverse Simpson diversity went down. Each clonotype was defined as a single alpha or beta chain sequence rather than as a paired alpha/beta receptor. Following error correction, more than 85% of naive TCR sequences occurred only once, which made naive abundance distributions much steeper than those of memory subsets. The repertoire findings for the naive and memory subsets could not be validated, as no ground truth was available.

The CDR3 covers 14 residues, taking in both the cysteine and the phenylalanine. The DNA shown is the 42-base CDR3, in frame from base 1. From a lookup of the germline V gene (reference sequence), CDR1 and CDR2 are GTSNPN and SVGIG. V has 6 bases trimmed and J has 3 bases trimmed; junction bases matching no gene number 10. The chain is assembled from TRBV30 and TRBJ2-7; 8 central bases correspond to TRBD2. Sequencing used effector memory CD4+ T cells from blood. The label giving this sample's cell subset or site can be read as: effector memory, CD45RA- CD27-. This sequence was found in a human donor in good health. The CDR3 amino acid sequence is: CACLKTSVNYEQYF. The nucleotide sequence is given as TGTGCCTGCCTGAAGACTAGCGTAAACTACGAGCAGTACTTC.